This TCR beta chain was observed in a study of Graves' ophthalmopathy and Graves' hyperthyroidism. Looking at the study overall: Peripheral blood collection took place at initial diagnosis, before any treatment.

Amplification from RNA transcripts yielded the TCR beta CDR3 regions. Second-round multiplex PCR followed a first-round RT-PCR using HTBI primers. TCRdb processed the multiplex PCR reads anew with MiXCR; each CDR3 protein has one entry. The sample lists 500,000 to 800,000 distinct CDR3 sequences, about 41% seen once, with more than 2.5% in the top ten. The authors used Ficoll-Paque density gradient centrifugation to separate PBMCs. The input was about 10 ml of fresh peripheral blood. General study results and limits: Ophthalmopathy cases were distinguished from stable hyperthyroidism by a 13-signature model, reaching 87.88% sensitivity and 65% to 83% specificity. The authors also found most expanded thyroid clonotypes above 0.001 frequency in blood.

This clonotype has only a few counts. What it recognizes is unknown. Germline CDR1 SQVTM, CDR2 ANQGSEA. The junction had 6 bases not matched to a gene; V was cut back by 8 bases and J by 5 bases. The CDR3 totals 12 residues. The V and J genes are TRBV29-1 and TRBJ2-7, with 10 positions matching TRBD1. Sequences were obtained from peripheral blood. The TCR sequence derives from an adult man with Graves' ophthalmopathy. The CDR3 DNA sequence: TGCAGCAGCCGGGACAGGGGCCACGAGCAGTACTTC. It translates to CSSRDRGHEQYF.